The 16 T cell receptor beta chains listed next were all sequenced from one sample in a study of blood T cell repertoires in COVID-19. Assay used: immunoSEQ multiplex PCR; TCRdb lists only in-frame clones, some missing. The top ten hold 25% to 35% of the sample, which has about 84,000 clones, 65% to 85% seen once. Input material: peripheral blood. All receptors come from a woman of 80 years or more with acute or convalescent COVID-19.

The V and J genes are TRBV11-1 and TRBJ2-5; TRBD2 might be the D (6 bases). Deletions cut 10 bases from V and 1 base from J, with 13 bases between. The CDR3 contains 13 residues. Germline V gives CDR1 SGHAT, CDR2 FQDESV (reference sequence). Here the CDR3 DNA reads TGTGCCACCGGGGCGGGGTCCCAAGAGACCCAGTACTTC. It encodes CATGAGSQETQYF.

The V and J genes are TRBV28 and TRBJ2-6, with D maybe TRBD2 (6 bases). V gave up 4 bases and J gave up 5 bases, with 12 bases separating them. The CDR3 covers 15 residues. CDR1 is MDHEN and CDR2 is SYDVKM in the germline V gene. The CDR3 sequence: CASSSDGGRANVLTF. CDR3 coding DNA: TGTGCCAGCAGTTCCGACGGGGGTAGGGCCAACGTCCTGACTTTC.

The chain has TRBV4-1 and TRBJ1-4, with D perhaps matching TRBD1 (6 bases). V was trimmed by 1 base and J by 4 bases, leaving 16 bases between them. The CDR3 extends over 17 amino acids. Germline-derived CDR1 and CDR2 are MGHRA and YSYEKL. The DNA of the CDR3 is TGCGCCAGCAGCCAAGGCCTCCCGACAGGATATAATGAAAAACTGTTTTTT. This gives the protein CASSQGLPTGYNEKLFF.

This clone was observed a single time. The CDR3, as DNA: TGTGCCAGTACCCCGTCCCCGTACAGACAGAGGAACACTGAAGCTTTCTTT. Translated: CASTPSPYRQRNTEAFF. The chain couples TRBV19 to TRBJ1-1, with D possibly TRBD1 on 5 matching bases. Trimming cost V 7 bases and J 1 base, with 22 bases left between them. The germline CDR1 and CDR2 sequences are LNHDA and SQIVND (reference sequence). This CDR3 contains 17 residues.

This clone has just one count. V gene TRBV7-9 combines with J gene TRBJ2-3; D is ambiguous. The CDR3 is made up of 15 amino acids. Deletions cut 2 bases from V and 0 bases from J, with 9 bases between. The germline V gene encodes CDR1 SEHNR and CDR2 FQNEAQ (reference sequence). The DNA of the CDR3 is TGTGCCAGCAGCTTACAAGCATCTAGCACAGATACGCAGTATTTT. Its translation is CASSLQASSTDTQYF.

J is TRBJ2-7 and V is TRBV18; possibly TRBD1 for D (6 bases). The CDR3 covers 16 residues. Germline V gives CDR1 KGHSH, CDR2 LQKENI. V lost 3 bases to trimming and J lost 3 bases, with 18 bases between them. In DNA form, the CDR3 reads TGTGCCAGCTCACCTCAAGGCAACAGGGATAACTACGAGCAGTACTTC. Translation: CASSPQGNRDNYEQYF.

V gene TRBV7-9 combines with J gene TRBJ2-5, with unresolved D. Germline CDR1 and CDR2: SEHNR and FQNEAQ (reference sequence). V lost 7 bases and J 2 bases, leaving 11 bases between the germline ends. This CDR3 comprises 13 residues. The CDR3 coding sequence is TGTGCCAGCACACAGAATATGCAAGAGACCCAGTACTTC. It codes for CASTQNMQETQYF.

This rearrangement joins TRBV28 to TRBJ2-2, with 8 bases matching TRBD2. CDR1 and CDR2 (germline): MDHEN, SYDVKM. Trimming cost V 2 bases and J 7 bases; bases outside gene matches: 9. CDR3 size: 16 residues. The CDR3 DNA follows: TGTGCCAGCAGTTTAGATCCAGCGGGAGTACGCGGGGAGCTGTTTTTT. Protein product: CASSLDPAGVRGELFF.

The chain combines TRBV7-2 with TRBJ1-3; the D is unclear. The germline CDR1 and CDR2 sequences are SGHTA and FQGNSA. V was clipped by 5 bases and J by 6 bases, with 5 bases between them. The CDR3 has 11 amino acids. The CDR3 nucleotides read TGTGCCAGCAGCCGAGAAAACACCATATATTTT. Translation: CASSRENTIYF.

The V call is TRBV18, the J call TRBJ2-2; D is ambiguous. The CDR3 extends over 15 amino acids. The V gene's germline CDR1 is KGHSH and CDR2 LQKENI. V was pared by 2 bases and J by 0 bases, with 7 bases between. CDR3 nucleotides: TGTGCCAGCTCACCAGGAGAAGCGAACACCGGGGAGCTGTTTTTT. Translation gives CASSPGEANTGELFF.

The chain uses TRBV11-3 and TRBJ2-1; 7 nucleotides agree with TRBD1. From germline, CDR1 is SGHNT and CDR2 YENEEA. V gave up 3 bases and J gave up 6 bases; unmatched junction bases: 8. CDR3 length: 15 amino acids. The CDR3 region has the DNA TGTGCCAGCAGCTTGCGCCTCGGACAGGCCAATGAGCAGTTCTTC. It yields the protein CASSLRLGQANEQFF.

CDR3 DNA: TGTGCCAGCAGCCCCAGCTTCATAACCGGGACAGGGGGCAGGAGAAACACCATATATTTT. This translates into CASSPSFITGTGGRRNTIYF. V gene TRBV6-6 combines with J gene TRBJ1-3, with 12 nucleotides matching TRBD1. With 6 bases clipped from V and 5 bases from J, the junction kept 20 bases outside the gene matches. The CDR3 covers 20 residues. CDR1 is MNHNY and CDR2 is SVGAGI in the germline V gene (reference sequence).

The chain has TRBV19 and TRBJ1-1; TRBD1 matches at 9 bases. The V gene end was trimmed by 2 bases and the J gene end by 3 bases; junction bases not matched to a gene: 4. The CDR3 is 15 amino acids. From germline, CDR1 is LNHDA and CDR2 SQIVND (reference sequence). In nucleotides, the CDR3 is TGTGCCAGTAGTATACACACAGGGGGCTACACTGAAGCTTTCTTT. This translates into CASSIHTGGYTEAFF.

The rearrangement links TRBV7-9 to TRBJ2-3; TRBD1 matches at 9 bases. CDR1 and CDR2 (germline): SEHNR, FQNEAQ (reference sequence). Trimming at V came to 6 bases and at J to 6 bases, leaving 13 bases not matched to a gene. This CDR3 has 16 residues. Here the CDR3 reads CASSSLGDRVMDTQYF. The CDR3 DNA follows: TGTGCCAGCAGTTCCCTTGGGGACAGGGTAATGGATACGCAGTATTTT. The full variable domain, with the rest looked up from reference TRBV7-9 and TRBJ2-3, is DTGVSQNPRHKITKRGQNVTFRCDPISEHNRLYWYRQTLGQGPEFLTYFQNEAQLEKSRLLSDRFSAERPKGSFSTLEIQRTEQGDSAMYLCASSSLGDRVMDTQYFGPGTRLTVL.

The chain couples TRBV6-1 to TRBJ1-5; maybe TRBD1 (5 bases). The CDR3 sequence is 13 residues long. Trimming removed 3 bases at V and 8 bases at J, with 11 bases between. Germline V CDR1 and CDR2: MNHNS, SASEGT. The CDR3: CASSDQGSEPQHF. CDR3 DNA sequence: TGTGCCAGCAGTGATCAGGGCAGTGAGCCCCAGCATTTT.

The chain joins TRBV30 to TRBJ2-3; 8 nucleotides line up with TRBD2. Trimming removed 3 bases from V and 2 bases from J; junction bases left unmatched: 10. Germline V gene lookup returns CDR1 GTSNPN and CDR2 SVGIG (reference sequence). There are 16 residues in the CDR3. The CDR3 region has the DNA TGTGCCTGGAGGGTGGGGTATAGCGGGAACACAGATACGCAGTATTTT. Residues: CAWRVGYSGNTDTQYF.